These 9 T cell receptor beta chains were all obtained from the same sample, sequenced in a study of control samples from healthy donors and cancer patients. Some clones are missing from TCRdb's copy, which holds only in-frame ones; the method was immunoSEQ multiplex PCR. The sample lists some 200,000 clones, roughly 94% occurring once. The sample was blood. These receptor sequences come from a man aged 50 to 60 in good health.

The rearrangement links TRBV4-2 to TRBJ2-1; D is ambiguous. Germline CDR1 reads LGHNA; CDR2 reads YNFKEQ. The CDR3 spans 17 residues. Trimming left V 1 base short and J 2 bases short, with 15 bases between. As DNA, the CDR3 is TGTGCCAGCAGCCAAGCTAGTTTCTTAGAGACCTACAATGAGCAGTTCTTC. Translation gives CASSQASFLETYNEQFF.

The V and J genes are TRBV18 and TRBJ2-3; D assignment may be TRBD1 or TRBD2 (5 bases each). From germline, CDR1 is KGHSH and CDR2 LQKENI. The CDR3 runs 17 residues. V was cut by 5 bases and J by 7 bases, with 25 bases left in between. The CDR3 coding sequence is TGTGCCAGCTCAGGAGACGGGGTAAGCGGCTGGACATATACGCAGTATTTT. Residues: CASSGDGVSGWTYTQYF.

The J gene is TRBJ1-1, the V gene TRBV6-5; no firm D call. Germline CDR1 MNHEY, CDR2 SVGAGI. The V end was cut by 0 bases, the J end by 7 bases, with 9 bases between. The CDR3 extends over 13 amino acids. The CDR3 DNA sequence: TGTGCCAGCAGTTACTCGGGTAGGAGTGAAGCTTTCTTT. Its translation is CASSYSGRSEAFF.

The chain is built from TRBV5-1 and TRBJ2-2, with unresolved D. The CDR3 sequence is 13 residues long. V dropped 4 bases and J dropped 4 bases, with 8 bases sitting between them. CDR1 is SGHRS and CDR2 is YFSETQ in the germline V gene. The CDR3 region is CASSPTVTGELFF. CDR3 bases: TGCGCCAGCAGCCCGACCGTCACCGGGGAGCTGTTTTTT.

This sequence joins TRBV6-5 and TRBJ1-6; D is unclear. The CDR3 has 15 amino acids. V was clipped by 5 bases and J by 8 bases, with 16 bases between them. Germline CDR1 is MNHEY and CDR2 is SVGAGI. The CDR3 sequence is CASSRTALIYSPLHF. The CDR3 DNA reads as TGTGCCAGCAGTCGGACTGCGCTAATCTATTCACCCCTCCACTTT.

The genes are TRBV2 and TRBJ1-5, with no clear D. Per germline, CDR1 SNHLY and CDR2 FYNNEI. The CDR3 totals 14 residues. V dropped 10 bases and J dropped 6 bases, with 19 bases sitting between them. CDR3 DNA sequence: TGTGCCACCACAGCGGTCAGGAACGGTCAGCCCCAGCATTTT. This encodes CATTAVRNGQPQHF.

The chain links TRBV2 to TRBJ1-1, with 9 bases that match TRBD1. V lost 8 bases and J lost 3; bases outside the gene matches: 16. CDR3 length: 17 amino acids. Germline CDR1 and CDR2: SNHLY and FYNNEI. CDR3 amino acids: CASGWSGTGYVDTEAFF. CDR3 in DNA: TGTGCCAGCGGGTGGTCCGGGACAGGGTATGTGGACACTGAAGCTTTCTTT.

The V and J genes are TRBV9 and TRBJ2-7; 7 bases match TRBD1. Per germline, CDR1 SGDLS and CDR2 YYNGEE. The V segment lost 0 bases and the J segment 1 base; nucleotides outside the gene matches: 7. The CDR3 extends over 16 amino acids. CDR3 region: CASSVGQGERSYEQYV. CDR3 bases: TGTGCCAGCAGCGTAGGGCAGGGGGAGAGGTCCTACGAGCAGTACGTC.

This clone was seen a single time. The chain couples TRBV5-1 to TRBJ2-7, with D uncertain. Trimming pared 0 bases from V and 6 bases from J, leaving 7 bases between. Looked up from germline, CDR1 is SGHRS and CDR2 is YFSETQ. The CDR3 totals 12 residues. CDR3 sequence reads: CASSLVDGEQYF. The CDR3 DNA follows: TGCGCCAGCAGCTTGGTGGACGGCGAGCAGTACTTC.